This TCR beta chain was found in a study of cytomegalovirus exposure and HLA in healthy donors. General study points: An analysis done earlier found most TCR beta V segments productive about 87% or about 30% of the time.

60 Vbeta and 13 Jbeta primers were used in PCR. The repertoire was sequenced with immunoSEQ multiplex PCR; TCRdb's copy has only in-frame clones and lacks some. The table shows over 150,000 clones, with around 90% occurring only once. At collection, donors were nominally healthy, but unrecorded immune exposures were probable. Turning to this clone: Its target is not known.

The CDR3 contains 19 residues. The germline V gene has CDR1 SGHTA and CDR2 FQGNSA. J was trimmed by 5 bases and V by 1 base; bases with no gene match: 15. The sequenced sample consisted of PBMCs. The receptor comes from a woman aged 25 to 45 in good health and CMV-seronegative. The rearrangement uses TRBV7-2 and TRBJ2-1; 9 bases are shared with TRBD2. DNA for the CDR3: TGTGCCAGCAGCTTAGAGTTTCTTGCTAGCGGGGTCTACAACAATGAGCAGTTCTTC. It is translated as CASSLEFLASGVYNNEQFF.